A single sample gave rise to the 8 T cell receptor beta chains below, sequenced in a study of CD8 T cells in Susac syndrome. Reverse transcription of about 0.5 to 1 ug RNA was carried out with random hexamers. In TCRdb, the immunoSEQ multiplex PCR reads were re-called with MiXCR into one record per CDR3 protein. The sample has approximately 200,000 distinct CDR3 sequences, approximately 95% seen once. Sequencing input: CD4+ T cells from PBMCs. Every receptor here comes from a human donor with multiple sclerosis.

The J gene is TRBJ2-1, the V gene TRBV9; 14 bases agree with TRBD2. CDR1 SGDLS and CDR2 YYNGEE come from the germline V gene. This CDR3 is 18 amino acids long. V shed 3 bases, J shed 2 bases, and the junction held 7 bases outside the gene matches. The CDR3 DNA reads TGTGCCAGCAGCGGGGGACTAGCGGGGGCATCGGCCTACAATGAGCAGTTCTTC. This gives the protein CASSGGLAGASAYNEQFF.

The chain joins TRBV20-1 to TRBJ2-5, with TRBD1 matching 10 bases. Germline V gene data show CDR1 as DFQATT and CDR2 as SNEGSKA (reference sequence). The CDR3 is made up of 14 amino acids. Losses at the gene ends were 5 bases for V and 4 bases for J; bases not matched to a gene: 7. The CDR3 is CSAPGTGVRETQYF. For the CDR3, the DNA is TGCAGTGCTCCCGGGACAGGGGTTCGAGAGACCCAGTACTTC.

This chain joins TRBV10-3 and TRBJ1-2; perhaps TRBD1 as D (5 bases). The CDR3 totals 13 residues. CDR1 is ENHRY, CDR2 SYGVKD, per germline. Trimming cost V 2 bases and J 8 bases, with 12 bases left between them. This chain's CDR3 is CAISEGRDAGYTF. The CDR3 DNA sequence: TGTGCCATCAGTGAGGGCCGGGACGCCGGCTACACCTTC.

J is TRBJ2-1 and V is TRBV3-1; D is undetermined. Per the germline V gene, CDR1 is LGHDT and CDR2 is YNNKEL (reference sequence). V was clipped by 1 base and J by 6 bases, with 4 bases between them. The CDR3 has 12 residues. CDR3 sequence reads: CASSQVGNEQFF. CDR3 nucleotide sequence: TGTGCCAGCAGCCAAGTAGGCAATGAGCAGTTCTTC.

The chain carries TRBV20-1 and TRBJ1-5; D is uncertain. Between the trimmed V and J ends, which lost 3 bases and 7 bases, there was a span of 13 bases. The germline V gene encodes CDR1 DFQATT and CDR2 SNEGSKA (reference sequence). CDR3 length: 13 amino acids. CDR3 residues: CSASRGMGQPQHF. The CDR3 DNA is TGCAGTGCTAGTCGGGGAATGGGGCAGCCCCAGCATTTT.

This sequence joins TRBV2 and TRBJ1-1, with D uncertain. Trimming pared 6 bases from V and 5 bases from J, leaving 10 bases between. Germline CDR1 is SNHLY and CDR2 is FYNNEI. This CDR3 contains 12 residues. CDR3 in amino acids: CASSDWTTEAFF. CDR3 bases: TGTGCCAGCAGCGACTGGACGACTGAAGCTTTCTTT. Filled out from reference TRBV2 and TRBJ1-1, the complete variable domain reads EPEVTQTPSHQVTQMGQEVILRCVPISNHLYFYWYRQILGQKVEFLVSFYNNEISEKSEIFDDQFSVERPDGSNFTLKIRSTKLEDSAMYFCASSDWTTEAFFGQGTRLTVV.

The rearrangement links TRBV3-1 to TRBJ2-5; 7 nucleotides line up with TRBD2. Trimming at V came to 1 base and at J to 5 bases, leaving 10 bases not matched to a gene. The CDR3 sequence is 16 residues long. Germline CDR1 reads LGHDT; CDR2 reads YNNKEL (reference sequence). CDR3 DNA: TGTGCCAGCAGCCAAGCTCTAGCGGTGGAAGAGGAGACCCAGTACTTC. Protein sequence: CASSQALAVEEETQYF.

V gene TRBV3-1 combines with J gene TRBJ2-1; TRBD1 agrees at 9 bases. This CDR3 is built from 17 residues. Germline CDR1 reads LGHDT; CDR2 reads YNNKEL (reference sequence). J was trimmed by 3 bases and V by 5 bases; bases with no gene match: 11. The CDR3 spells CASSTLRGTGIYNEQFF. CDR3 DNA: TGTGCCAGCAGCACACTGAGGGGGACAGGGATCTACAATGAGCAGTTCTTC.